The clone carrying this T cell receptor beta chain was counted ten times or more. The time point denotes: newly diagnosed GD, antithyroid drugs for less than 3 months. Researchers made the TCR library from RNA that was extracted from PBMCs. EDTA tubes received approximately 9 milliliters of collected peripheral blood. The data originate from a study of regulatory T cells in long-lasting Graves disease. Turning to the study itself: Graves' patients diagnosed newly had used antithyroid drugs under 3 months.

Combining iRepertoire HTBI primers with Arm-PCR of CDR3 regions, the authors built TCR beta libraries. TCRdb ran MiXCR on the multiplex PCR reads and lists one entry per CDR3 protein. This table has about 460,000 distinct CDR3 sequences, roughly 15% appearing once. In addition, the sample was reused for a study of T cells in Graves' hyperthyroidism and ophthalmopathy. As reported in that work: The model identified upcoming ophthalmopathy a median approximately seven months ahead of onset.

Source: peripheral blood mononuclear cells (PBMCs), taken at new diagnosis, from a patient treated with antithyroid drugs. The TCR sequence derives from a woman aged 45 to 65 with Graves disease.

DNA for the CDR3: TGCAGCGCTTCCTCAGCGGGACCGAACACCGGGGAGCTGTTTTTT. Encoded protein: CSASSAGPNTGELFF. This sequence joins TRBV29-1 and TRBJ2-2; 7 bases align to TRBD2. V trimming: 7 bases; J trimming: 0 bases; junction bases outside the gene matches: 8. This CDR3 is built from 15 residues. The germline gives CDR1 SQVTM, CDR2 ANQGSEA.